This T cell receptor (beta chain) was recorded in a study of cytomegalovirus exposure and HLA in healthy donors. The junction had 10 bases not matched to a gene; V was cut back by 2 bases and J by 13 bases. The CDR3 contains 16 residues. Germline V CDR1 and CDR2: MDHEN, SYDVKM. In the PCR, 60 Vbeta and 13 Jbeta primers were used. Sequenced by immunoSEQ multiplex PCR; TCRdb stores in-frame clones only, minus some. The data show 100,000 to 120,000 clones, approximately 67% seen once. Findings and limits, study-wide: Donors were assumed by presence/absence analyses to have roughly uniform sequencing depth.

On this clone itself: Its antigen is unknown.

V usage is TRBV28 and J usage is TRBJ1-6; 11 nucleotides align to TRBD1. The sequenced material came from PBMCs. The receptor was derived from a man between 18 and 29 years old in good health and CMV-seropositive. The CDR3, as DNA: TGTGCCAGCAGTTTAGCTACCGGGACAGGGGGTAGTCCCCTCCACTTT. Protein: CASSLATGTGGSPLHF. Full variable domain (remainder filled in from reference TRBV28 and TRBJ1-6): DVKVTQSSRYLVKRTGEKVFLECVQDMDHENMFWYRQDPGLGLRLIYFSYDVKMKEKGDIPEGYSVSREKKERFSLILESASTNQTSMYLCASSLATGTGGSPLHFGNGTRLTVT.